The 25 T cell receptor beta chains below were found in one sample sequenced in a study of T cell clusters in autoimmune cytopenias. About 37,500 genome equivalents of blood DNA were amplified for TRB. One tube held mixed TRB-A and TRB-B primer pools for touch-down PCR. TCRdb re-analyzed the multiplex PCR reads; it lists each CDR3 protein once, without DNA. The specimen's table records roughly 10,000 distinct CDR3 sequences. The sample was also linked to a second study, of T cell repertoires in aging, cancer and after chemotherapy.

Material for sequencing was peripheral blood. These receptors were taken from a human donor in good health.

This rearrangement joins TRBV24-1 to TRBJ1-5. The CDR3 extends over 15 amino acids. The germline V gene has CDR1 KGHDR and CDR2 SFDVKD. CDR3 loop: CATSDPIVSNQPQHF.

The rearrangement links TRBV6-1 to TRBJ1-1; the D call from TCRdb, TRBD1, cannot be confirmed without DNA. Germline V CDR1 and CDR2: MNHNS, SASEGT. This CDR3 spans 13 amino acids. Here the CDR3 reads CATQGGGETEAFF.

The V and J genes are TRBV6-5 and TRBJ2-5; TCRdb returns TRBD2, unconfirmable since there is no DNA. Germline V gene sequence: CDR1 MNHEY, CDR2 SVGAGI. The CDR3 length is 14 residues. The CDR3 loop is CASSASGGAETQYF.

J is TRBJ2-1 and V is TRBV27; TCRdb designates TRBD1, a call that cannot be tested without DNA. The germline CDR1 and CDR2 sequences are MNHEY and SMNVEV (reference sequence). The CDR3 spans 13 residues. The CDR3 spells CASSFYDSNEQFF.

CDR3 residues: CATSRDRDRGRPQHF. The rearrangement joins TRBV15 to TRBJ1-5; TCRdb lists TRBD1, though no DNA is available to test this call. CDR1 is LNHNV, CDR2 YYDKDF, per germline (reference sequence). This CDR3 is 15 amino acids long.

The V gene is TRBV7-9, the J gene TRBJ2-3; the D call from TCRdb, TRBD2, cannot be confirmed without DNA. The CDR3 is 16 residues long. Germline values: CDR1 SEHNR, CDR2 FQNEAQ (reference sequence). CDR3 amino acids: CASSPPSGANTDTQYF.

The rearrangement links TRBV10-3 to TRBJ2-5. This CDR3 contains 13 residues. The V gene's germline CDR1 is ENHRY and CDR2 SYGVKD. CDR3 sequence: CAISESSRETQYF.

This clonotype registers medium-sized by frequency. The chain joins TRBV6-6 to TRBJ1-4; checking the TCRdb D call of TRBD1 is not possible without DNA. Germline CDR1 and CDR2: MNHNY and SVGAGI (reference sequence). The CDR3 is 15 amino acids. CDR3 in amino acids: CASTTSDREYEKLFF.

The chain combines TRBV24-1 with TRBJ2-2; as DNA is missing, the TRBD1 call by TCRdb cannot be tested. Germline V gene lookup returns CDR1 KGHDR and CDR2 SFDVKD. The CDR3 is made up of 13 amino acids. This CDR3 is CATRNRDTGELFF.

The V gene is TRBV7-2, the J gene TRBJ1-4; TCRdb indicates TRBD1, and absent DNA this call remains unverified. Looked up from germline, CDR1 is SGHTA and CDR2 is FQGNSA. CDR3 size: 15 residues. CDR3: CASSLEQAVNEKLFF.

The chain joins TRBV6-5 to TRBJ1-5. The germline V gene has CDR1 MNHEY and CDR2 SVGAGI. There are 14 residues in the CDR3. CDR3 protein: CASSHVDIYQPQHF.

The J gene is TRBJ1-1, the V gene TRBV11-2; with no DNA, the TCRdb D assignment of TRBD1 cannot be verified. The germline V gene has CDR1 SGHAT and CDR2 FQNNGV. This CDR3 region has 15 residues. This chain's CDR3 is CASRSTQGSNTEAFF.

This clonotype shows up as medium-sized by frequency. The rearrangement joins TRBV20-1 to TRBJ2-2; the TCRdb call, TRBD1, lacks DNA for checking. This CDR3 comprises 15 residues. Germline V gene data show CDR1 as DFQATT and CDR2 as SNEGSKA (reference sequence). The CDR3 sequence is CSAREGQGWTGELFF.

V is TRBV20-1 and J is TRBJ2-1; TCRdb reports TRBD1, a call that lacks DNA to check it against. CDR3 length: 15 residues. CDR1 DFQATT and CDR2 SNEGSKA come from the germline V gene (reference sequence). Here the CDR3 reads CSARDGGSSYNEQFF.

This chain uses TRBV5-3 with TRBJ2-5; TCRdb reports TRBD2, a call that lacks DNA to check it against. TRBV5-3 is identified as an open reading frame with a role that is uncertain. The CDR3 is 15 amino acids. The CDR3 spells CARSLPGSRGETQYF.

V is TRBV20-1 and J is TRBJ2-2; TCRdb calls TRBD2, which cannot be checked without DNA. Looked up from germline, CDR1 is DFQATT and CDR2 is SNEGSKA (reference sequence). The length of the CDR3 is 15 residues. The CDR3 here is CSAAPTSGGFGELFF.

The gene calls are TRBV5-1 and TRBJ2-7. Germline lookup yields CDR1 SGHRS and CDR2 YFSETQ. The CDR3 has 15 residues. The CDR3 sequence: CASRGTETRPYEQYF.

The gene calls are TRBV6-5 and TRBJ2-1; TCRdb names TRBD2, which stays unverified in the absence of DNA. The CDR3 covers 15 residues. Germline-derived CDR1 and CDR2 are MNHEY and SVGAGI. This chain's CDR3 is CASTPGSGGNNEQFF.

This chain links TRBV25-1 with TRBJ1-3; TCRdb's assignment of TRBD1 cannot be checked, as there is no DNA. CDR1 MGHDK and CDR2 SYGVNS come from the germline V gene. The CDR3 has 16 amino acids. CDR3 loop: CASSERWDSSGNTIYF.

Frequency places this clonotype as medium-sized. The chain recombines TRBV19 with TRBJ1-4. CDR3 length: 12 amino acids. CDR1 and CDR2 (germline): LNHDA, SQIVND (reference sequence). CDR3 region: CASSARKEKLFF.

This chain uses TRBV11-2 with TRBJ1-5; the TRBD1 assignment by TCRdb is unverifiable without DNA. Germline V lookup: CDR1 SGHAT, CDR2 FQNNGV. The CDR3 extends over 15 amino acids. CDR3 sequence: CASSLDRGGNQPQHF.

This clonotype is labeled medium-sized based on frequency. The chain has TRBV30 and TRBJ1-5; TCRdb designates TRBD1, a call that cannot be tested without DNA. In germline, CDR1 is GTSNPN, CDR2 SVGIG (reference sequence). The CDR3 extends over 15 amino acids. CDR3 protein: CAWSEQGYGNQPQHF.

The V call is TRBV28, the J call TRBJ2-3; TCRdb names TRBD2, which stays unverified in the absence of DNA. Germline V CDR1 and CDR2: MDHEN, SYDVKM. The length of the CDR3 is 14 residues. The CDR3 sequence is CASRSGDVTDTQYF.

The CDR3 is CASSYLQGGDGYTF. The genes are TRBV2 and TRBJ1-2. Per the germline V gene, CDR1 is SNHLY and CDR2 is FYNNEI. The CDR3 loop spans 14 amino acids.

CDR3 amino acids: CASSQVSGLVDGYTF. J is TRBJ1-2 and V is TRBV4-2. CDR3 length: 15 amino acids. Germline-derived CDR1 and CDR2 are LGHNA and YNFKEQ.